These 16 T cell receptor beta chains originate from one sample sequenced in a study. TCRdb independently ran MiXCR on the RT-PCR reads; one entry per CDR3 protein. The table includes about 680,000 distinct CDR3 sequences, approximately 15% detected once. The sample comprised memory CD4+ T cells from blood. The receptor source for this set is a female donor in good health, serving as a healthy control.

This clonotype was seen ten or more times. The chain is built from TRBV12-3 or TRBV12-4 and TRBJ2-3; 9 positions match TRBD2. The CDR3 has 14 amino acids. Unmatched junction bases numbered 4, after V lost 3 bases and J lost 6 bases. DNA for the CDR3: TGTGCCAGCAGTTTGCGGGAGGGCCCTGATACGCAGTATTTT. Its translation: CASSLREGPDTQYF.

In its sample, this clonotype was seen a few times. This chain connects TRBV6-5 to TRBJ1-1; D is uncertain. Germline CDR1 and CDR2: MNHEY and SVGAGI. CDR3 length equals 14 residues. Trimming stripped 2 bases from V and 1 base from J, with 8 bases between. CDR3 coding DNA: TGTGCCAGCAGTTACGGGCGGCGGAACACTGAAGCTTTCTTT. It is translated as CASSYGRRNTEAFF.

The V and J genes are TRBV29-1 and TRBJ1-2; D is unresolved. Germline CDR1 is SQVTM and CDR2 is ANQGSEA. V was trimmed by 6 bases and J by 4 bases, leaving 12 bases between them. The CDR3 consists of 12 residues. CDR3 in amino acids: CSVSPISYGYTF. The CDR3, as DNA: TGCAGCGTCTCCCCAATTTCCTATGGCTACACCTTC.

There are many counts of this clonotype. The chain couples TRBV6-5 to TRBJ2-5; D gene ambiguous. Germline-derived CDR1 and CDR2 are MNHEY and SVGAGI. This CDR3 is 13 amino acids long. The CDR3 here is CAVRTGAQETQYF. In nucleotides, the CDR3 is TGTGCTGTACGAACCGGAGCCCAAGAGACCCAGTACTTC.

The chain has TRBV2 and TRBJ1-1; the D gene is possibly TRBD1 (5 bases). CDR1 is SNHLY, CDR2 FYNNEI, per germline. The germline V and J ends were trimmed by 2 bases and 6 bases, with 13 bases remaining between them. The CDR3 contains 14 residues. CDR3 nucleotide sequence: TGTGCCAGCAGTGAATCGGGGGGTGAGGCTGAAGCTTTCTTT. It codes for CASSESGGEAEAFF.

This clonotype was observed once. The CDR3: CASSLWASGNNEQFF. CDR3 bases: TGTGCCAGCAGTTTATGGGCTAGCGGGAACAATGAGCAGTTCTTC. V is TRBV28 and J is TRBJ2-1, with 9 bases fitting TRBD2. Germline CDR1 and CDR2: MDHEN and SYDVKM. This CDR3 contains 15 residues. V dropped 0 bases and J dropped 5; count of bases not matched to a gene: 2. Based on the CDR3 plus reference TRBV28 and TRBJ2-1, the full variable domain is DVKVTQSSRYLVKRTGEKVFLECVQDMDHENMFWYRQDPGLGLRLIYFSYDVKMKEKGDIPEGYSVSREKKERFSLILESASTNQTSMYLCASSLWASGNNEQFFGPGTRLTVL.

This clonotype was recorded many times. The rearrangement links TRBV29-1 to TRBJ1-1; weak D call: TRBD1 (5 bases). The CDR3 consists of 15 residues. Germline lookup yields CDR1 SQVTM and CDR2 ANQGSEA. V was shortened by 4 bases and J by 3 bases, with 18 bases between the two germline ends. The CDR3 sequence is CSVGPGFGAYTEAFF. CDR3 DNA sequence: TGCAGCGTTGGCCCGGGATTTGGGGCTTACACTGAAGCTTTCTTT. The entire variable domain, with the rest obtained from reference TRBV29-1 and TRBJ1-1, is as follows: SAVISQKPSRDICQRGTSLTIQCQVDSQVTMMFWYRQQPGQSLTLIATANQGSEATYESGFVIDKFPISRPNLTFSTLTVSNMSPEDSSIYLCSVGPGFGAYTEAFFGQGTRLTVV.

This clonotype was picked up a small number of times. The gene calls are TRBV24-1 and TRBJ2-1; tentative D call: TRBD1 (6 bases). V was trimmed by 7 bases and J by 7 bases, leaving 16 bases between them. The CDR3 is made up of 14 amino acids. Looked up from germline, CDR1 is KGHDR and CDR2 is SFDVKD. The CDR3, as DNA: TGTGCCACCAGATCAGGGGAAATTGTGAATGAGCAGTTCTTC. It is translated as CATRSGEIVNEQFF.

This clonotype has a count of ten or more. The CDR3 loop reads CASSLEPSGGREQYF. In DNA, the CDR3 is TGCGCCAGCAGCTTGGAGCCTAGCGGGGGACGTGAGCAGTACTTC. The gene calls are TRBV5-1 and TRBJ2-7, with 10 bases aligning to TRBD2. CDR3 size: 15 residues. CDR1 is SGHRS and CDR2 is YFSETQ in the germline V gene. The V segment lost 0 bases and the J segment 7 bases; nucleotides outside the gene matches: 7.

The chain recombines TRBV5-1 with TRBJ2-3, with 7 bases identical to TRBD2. The length of the CDR3 is 16 residues. The V gene's germline CDR1 is SGHRS and CDR2 YFSETQ. Unmatched junction bases numbered 6, after V lost 0 bases and J lost 2 bases. CDR3: CASSLGSGDLTDTQYF. DNA for the CDR3: TGCGCCAGCAGCTTGGGGAGCGGGGACCTCACAGATACGCAGTATTTT.

The chain recombines TRBV10-3 with TRBJ1-4, with a possible D match to TRBD1 (5 bases). Trimming removed 4 bases at V and 3 bases at J, with 12 bases between. The CDR3 runs 15 residues. Looked up from germline, CDR1 is ENHRY and CDR2 is SYGVKD. The CDR3 sequence is CAISGGDVSNEKLFF. The DNA for the CDR3 is TGTGCCATCAGTGGAGGGGACGTTTCTAATGAAAAACTGTTTTTT.

V is TRBV5-6 and J is TRBJ2-3; a possible D gene is TRBD2 (5 bases). The CDR3 is 14 amino acids. Per germline, CDR1 SGHDT and CDR2 YYEEEE. The V gene lost 4 bases and the J gene lost 1 base, with 10 bases spanning the gap. The CDR3 coding sequence is TGTGCCAGCAGCCCCGGGATTGGCACAGATACGCAGTATTTT. This gives the protein CASSPGIGTDTQYF.

This clonotype was seen a few times. V usage is TRBV6-2 or TRBV6-3 and J usage is TRBJ2-7, with 9 bases fitting TRBD2. J lost 0 bases, V lost 5 bases, and 11 bases had no gene match. From germline, CDR1 is MNHEY and CDR2 SVGEGT. The CDR3 spans 17 residues. The DNA of the CDR3 is TGTGCCAGCAGTCGAGAAAGGCGTAGCGGGGGCTCCTACGAGCAGTACTTC. This sequence encodes CASSRERRSGGSYEQYF.

The chain employs TRBV4-1 and TRBJ2-3, with D possibly TRBD1 on 6 matching bases. This CDR3 is 17 amino acids long. V was pared by 1 base and J by 1 base, with 15 bases between. Germline CDR1 reads MGHRA; CDR2 reads YSYEKL. CDR3 in amino acids: CASSQVLTGTRTDTQYF. CDR3 coding DNA: TGCGCCAGCAGCCAAGTCCTAACAGGGACACGCACAGATACGCAGTATTTT.

This clonotype was seen a few times. The chain uses TRBV20-1 and TRBJ1-6; 10 bases line up with TRBD1. The ends lost 1 base at V and 8 bases at J; junction bases unmatched: 2. Germline lookup yields CDR1 DFQATT and CDR2 SNEGSKA (reference sequence). There are 14 residues in the CDR3. CDR3: CSARGGTGDSPLHF. The CDR3 bases are TGCAGTGCTAGAGGGGGGACAGGGGATTCACCCCTCCACTTT.

This chain links TRBV30 with TRBJ1-2, with D perhaps matching TRBD1 (6 bases). Germline V gene data show CDR1 as GTSNPN and CDR2 as SVGIG (reference sequence). Deletions cut 4 bases from V and 3 bases from J, with 15 bases between. This CDR3 has 14 residues. Here the CDR3 reads CAWTRGAAHYGYTF. The CDR3 DNA reads as TGTGCCTGGACCCGGGGGGCGGCCCACTATGGCTACACCTTC.